This T cell receptor beta chain was documented in a study of T cells in localized non-small cell lung cancer. Germline CDR1 and CDR2: MNHEY and SVGAGI. V lost 6 bases and J 2 bases, leaving 13 bases between the germline ends. This CDR3 is built from 14 residues. In regard to this clone: What it binds is unknown.

Findings of the study overall: Investigators sequenced only a single tumor region, leaving heterogeneity possible. Of the top 100 tumor clones, median around 60 were in adjacent lung, approximately 28 among its top 100. Uninvolved adjacent lung showed the highest T cell clonality, exceeding tumor.

Clones were read by immunoSEQ multiplex PCR, and TCRdb kept only the in-frame ones, dropping some. The table has tens of thousands of clones, 87% seen once; the top ten hold approximately 15%. This TCR came from a man aged 40-75 years with stage I squamous cell lung carcinoma. The genes are TRBV6-5 and TRBJ1-1; D may be TRBD1 (6 bases). The sample in question was peripheral blood, obtained before any cancer treatment. Here the CDR3 DNA reads TGTGCCAGCAGCGAAAGACAGGTCAACACTGAAGCTTTCTTT. Protein: CASSERQVNTEAFF.